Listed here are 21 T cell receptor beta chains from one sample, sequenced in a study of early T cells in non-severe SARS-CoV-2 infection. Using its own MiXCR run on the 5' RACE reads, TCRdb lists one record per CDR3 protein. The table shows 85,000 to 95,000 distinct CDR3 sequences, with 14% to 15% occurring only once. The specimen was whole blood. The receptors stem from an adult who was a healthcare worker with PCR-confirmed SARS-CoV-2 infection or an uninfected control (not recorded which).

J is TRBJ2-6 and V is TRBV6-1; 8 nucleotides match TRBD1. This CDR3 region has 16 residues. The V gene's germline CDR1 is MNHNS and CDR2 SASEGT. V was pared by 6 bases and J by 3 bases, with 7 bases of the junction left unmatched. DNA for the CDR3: TGTGCCAGCAGAAGACAGGGGACGTATGGGGCCAACGTCCTGACTTTC. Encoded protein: CASRRQGTYGANVLTF.

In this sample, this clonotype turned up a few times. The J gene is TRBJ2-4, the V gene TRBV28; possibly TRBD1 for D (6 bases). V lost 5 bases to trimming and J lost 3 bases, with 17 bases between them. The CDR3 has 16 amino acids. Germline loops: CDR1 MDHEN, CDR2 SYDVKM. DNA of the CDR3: TGTGCCAGCAGTCACAACAGGGCCGGAGTCAAAAACATTCAGTACTTC. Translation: CASSHNRAGVKNIQYF.

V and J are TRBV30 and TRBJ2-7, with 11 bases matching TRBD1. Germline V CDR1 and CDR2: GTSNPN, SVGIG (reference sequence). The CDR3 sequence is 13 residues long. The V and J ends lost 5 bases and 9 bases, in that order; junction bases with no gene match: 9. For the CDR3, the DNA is TGTGCCTGGCGGGGACAGGGGGGAGTGAGGCAGTACGTC. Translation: CAWRGQGGVRQYV.

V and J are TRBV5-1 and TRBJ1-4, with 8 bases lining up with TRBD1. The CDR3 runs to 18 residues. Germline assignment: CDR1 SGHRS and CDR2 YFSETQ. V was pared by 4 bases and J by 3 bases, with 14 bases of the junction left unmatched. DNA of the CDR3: TGCGCCAGCAGCCGAAACGGACAGGGCCGCGCGGCTAATGAAAAACTGTTTTTT. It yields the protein CASSRNGQGRAANEKLFF.

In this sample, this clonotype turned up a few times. CDR3 coding DNA: TGTGCCAGCAGCGCGGGACTAGCGGGTATGGGTAATACGCAGTATTTT. Its protein is CASSAGLAGMGNTQYF. The rearrangement joins TRBV5-4 to TRBJ2-3, with TRBD2 matching 12 bases. The CDR3 runs 16 residues. Germline CDR1 is SGHNT and CDR2 is YYREEE (reference sequence). V was clipped by 4 bases and J by 7 bases; unmatched bases: 10. Full variable domain (remainder filled in from reference TRBV5-4 and TRBJ2-3): ETGVTQSPTHLIKTRGQQVTLRCSSQSGHNTVSWYQQALGQGPQFIFQYYREEENGRGNFPPRFSGLQFPNYSSELNVNALELDDSALYLCASSAGLAGMGNTQYFGPGTRLTVL.

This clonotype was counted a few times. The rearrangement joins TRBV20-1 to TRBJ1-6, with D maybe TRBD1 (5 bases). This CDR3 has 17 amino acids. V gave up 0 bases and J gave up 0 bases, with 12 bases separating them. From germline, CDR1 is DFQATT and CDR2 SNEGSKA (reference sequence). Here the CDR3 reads CSAREVGRGSYNSPLHF. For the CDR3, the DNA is TGCAGTGCTAGAGAGGTCGGGAGGGGCTCCTATAATTCACCCCTCCACTTT.

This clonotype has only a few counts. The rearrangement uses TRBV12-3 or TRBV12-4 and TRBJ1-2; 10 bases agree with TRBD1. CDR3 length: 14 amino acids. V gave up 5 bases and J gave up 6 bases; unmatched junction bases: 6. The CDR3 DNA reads TGTGCCAGCAGTCAGGGACAGGGGAGGGATGGCTACACCTTC. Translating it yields CASSQGQGRDGYTF.

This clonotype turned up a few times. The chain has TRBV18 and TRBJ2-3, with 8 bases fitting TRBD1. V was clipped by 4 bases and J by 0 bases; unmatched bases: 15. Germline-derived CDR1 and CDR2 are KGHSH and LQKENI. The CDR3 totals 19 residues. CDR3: CASSRQTGQGRGSTDTQYF. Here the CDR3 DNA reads TGTGCCAGCTCACGACAAACCGGACAGGGTAGAGGGAGCACAGATACGCAGTATTTT.

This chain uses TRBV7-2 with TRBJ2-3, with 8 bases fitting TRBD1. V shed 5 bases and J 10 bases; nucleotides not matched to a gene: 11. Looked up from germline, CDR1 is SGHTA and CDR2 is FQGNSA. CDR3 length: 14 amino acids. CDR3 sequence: CASSMDRARVAQYF. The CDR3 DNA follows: TGTGCCAGCAGCATGGACAGGGCAAGGGTGGCGCAGTATTTT.

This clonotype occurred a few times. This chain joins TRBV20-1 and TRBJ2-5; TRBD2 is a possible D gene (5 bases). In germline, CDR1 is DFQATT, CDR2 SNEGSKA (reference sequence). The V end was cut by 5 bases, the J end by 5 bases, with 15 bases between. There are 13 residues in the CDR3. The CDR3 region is CSAPVAGSETQYF. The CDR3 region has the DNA TGCAGTGCTCCCGTTGCTGGGAGTGAGACCCAGTACTTC.

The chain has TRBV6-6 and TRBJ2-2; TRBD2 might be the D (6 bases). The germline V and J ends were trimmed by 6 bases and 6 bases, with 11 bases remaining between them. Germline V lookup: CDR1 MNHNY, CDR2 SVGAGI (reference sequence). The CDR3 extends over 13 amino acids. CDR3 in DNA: TGTGCCAGCAGAACAATAGCGGCCGGGGAGCTGTTTTTT. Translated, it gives CASRTIAAGELFF.

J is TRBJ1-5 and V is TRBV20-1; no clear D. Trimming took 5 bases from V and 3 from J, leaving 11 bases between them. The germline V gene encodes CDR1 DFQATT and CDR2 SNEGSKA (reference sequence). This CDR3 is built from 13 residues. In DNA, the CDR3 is TGCAGTGCTGCAAGGGATCCCAATCAGCCCCAGCATTTT. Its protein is CSAARDPNQPQHF.

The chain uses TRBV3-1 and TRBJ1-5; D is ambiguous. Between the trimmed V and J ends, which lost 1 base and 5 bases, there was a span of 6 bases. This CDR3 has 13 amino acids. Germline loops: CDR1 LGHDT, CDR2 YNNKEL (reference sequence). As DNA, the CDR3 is TGTGCCAGCAGCCAAGCCCGGGATCAGCCCCAGCATTTT. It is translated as CASSQARDQPQHF.

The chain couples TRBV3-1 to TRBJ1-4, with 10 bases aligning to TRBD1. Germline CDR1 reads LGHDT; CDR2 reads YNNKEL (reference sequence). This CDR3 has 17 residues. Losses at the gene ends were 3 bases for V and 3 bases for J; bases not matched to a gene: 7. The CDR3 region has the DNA TGTGCCAGCAGCCAGACAGGGGGCGTTTTGGCTAATGAAAAACTGTTTTTT. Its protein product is CASSQTGGVLANEKLFF.

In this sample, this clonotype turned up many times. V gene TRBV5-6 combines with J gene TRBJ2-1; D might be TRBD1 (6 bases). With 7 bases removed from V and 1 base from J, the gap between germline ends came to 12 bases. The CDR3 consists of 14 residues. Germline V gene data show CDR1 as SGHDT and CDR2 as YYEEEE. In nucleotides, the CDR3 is TGTGCCAGCTCTGCAGGGGTATCCTACAATGAGCAGTTCTTC. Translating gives CASSAGVSYNEQFF. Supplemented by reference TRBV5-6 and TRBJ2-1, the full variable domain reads DAGVTQSPTHLIKTRGQQVTLRCSPKSGHDTVSWYQQALGQGPQFIFQYYEEEERQRGNFPDRFSGHQFPNYSSELNVNALLLGDSALYLCASSAGVSYNEQFFGPGTRLTVL.

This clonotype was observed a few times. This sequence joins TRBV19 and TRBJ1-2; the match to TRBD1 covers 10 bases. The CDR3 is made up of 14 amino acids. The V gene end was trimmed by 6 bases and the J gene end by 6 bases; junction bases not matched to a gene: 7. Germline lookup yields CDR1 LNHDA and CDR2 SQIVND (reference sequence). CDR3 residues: CASSDRGQKNGYTF. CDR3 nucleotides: TGTGCCAGTAGCGACAGGGGGCAGAAGAATGGCTACACCTTC.

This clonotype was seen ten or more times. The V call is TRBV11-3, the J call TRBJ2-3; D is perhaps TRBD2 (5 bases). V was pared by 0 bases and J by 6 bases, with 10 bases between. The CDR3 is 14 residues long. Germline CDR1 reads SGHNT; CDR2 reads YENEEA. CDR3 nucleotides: TGTGCCAGCAGCTTAGACCCTAGCTACGATACGCAGTATTTT. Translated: CASSLDPSYDTQYF.

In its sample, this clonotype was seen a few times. CDR3 coding DNA: TGTGCCAGTAGTAATCTACTGGGCTACACCTTC. Translating it yields CASSNLLGYTF. The chain uses TRBV19 and TRBJ1-2; D is unclear. This CDR3 comprises 11 residues. Trimming removed 4 bases from V and 8 bases from J, with 8 bases in between. Germline loops: CDR1 LNHDA, CDR2 SQIVND (reference sequence). The complete variable domain, with remaining parts taken from reference TRBV19 and TRBJ1-2, reads DGGITQSPKYLFRKEGQNVTLSCEQNLNHDAMYWYRQDPGQGLRLIYYSQIVNDFQKGDIAEGYSVSREKKESFPLTVTSAQKNPTAFYLCASSNLLGYTFGSGTRLTVV.

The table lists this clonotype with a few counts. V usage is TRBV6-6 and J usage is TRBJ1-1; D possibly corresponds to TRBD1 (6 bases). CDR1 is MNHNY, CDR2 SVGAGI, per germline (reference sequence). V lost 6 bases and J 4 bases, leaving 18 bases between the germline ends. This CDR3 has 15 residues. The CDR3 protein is CASRGLTGLATEAFF. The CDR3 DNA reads TGTGCCAGCAGGGGCCTTACAGGGCTCGCCACTGAAGCTTTCTTT.

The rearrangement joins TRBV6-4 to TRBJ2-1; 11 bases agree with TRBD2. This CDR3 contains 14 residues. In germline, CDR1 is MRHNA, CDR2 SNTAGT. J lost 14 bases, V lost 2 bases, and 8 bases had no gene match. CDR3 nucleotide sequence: TGTGCCAGCAGTGACCCTGGGACTAGCGGCGTGAAGTTCTTC. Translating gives CASSDPGTSGVKFF.

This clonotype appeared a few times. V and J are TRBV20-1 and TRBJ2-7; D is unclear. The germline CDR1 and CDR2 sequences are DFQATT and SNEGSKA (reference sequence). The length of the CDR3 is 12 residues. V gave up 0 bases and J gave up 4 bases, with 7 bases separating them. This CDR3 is CSARDTSYEQYV. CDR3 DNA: TGCAGTGCTAGAGATACGAGTTACGAGCAGTACGTC.